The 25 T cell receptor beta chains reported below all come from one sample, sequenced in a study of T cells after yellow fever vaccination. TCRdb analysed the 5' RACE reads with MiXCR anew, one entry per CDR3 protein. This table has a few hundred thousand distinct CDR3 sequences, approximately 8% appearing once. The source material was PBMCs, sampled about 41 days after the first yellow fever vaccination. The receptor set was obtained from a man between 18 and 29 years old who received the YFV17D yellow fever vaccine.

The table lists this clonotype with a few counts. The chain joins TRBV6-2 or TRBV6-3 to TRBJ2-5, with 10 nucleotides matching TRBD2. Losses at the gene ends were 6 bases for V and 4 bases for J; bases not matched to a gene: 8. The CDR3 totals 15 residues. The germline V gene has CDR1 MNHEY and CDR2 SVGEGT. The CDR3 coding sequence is TGTGCCAGCAGCCCTTGGACTAGCGGACCAGAGACCCAGTACTTC. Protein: CASSPWTSGPETQYF.

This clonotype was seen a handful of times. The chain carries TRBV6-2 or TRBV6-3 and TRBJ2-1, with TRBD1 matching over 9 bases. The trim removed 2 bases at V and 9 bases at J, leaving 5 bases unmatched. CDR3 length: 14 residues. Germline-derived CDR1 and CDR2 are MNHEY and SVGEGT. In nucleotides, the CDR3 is TGTGCCAGCAGTTACCCCGGGACAGGGACTGAGCAGTTCTTC. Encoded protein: CASSYPGTGTEQFF.

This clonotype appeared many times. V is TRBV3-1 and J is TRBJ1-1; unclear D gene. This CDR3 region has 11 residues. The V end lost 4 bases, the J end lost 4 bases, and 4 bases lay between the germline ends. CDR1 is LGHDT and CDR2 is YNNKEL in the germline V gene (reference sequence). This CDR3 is CASSRSTEAFF. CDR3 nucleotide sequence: TGTGCCAGCAGCCGAAGCACTGAAGCTTTCTTT.

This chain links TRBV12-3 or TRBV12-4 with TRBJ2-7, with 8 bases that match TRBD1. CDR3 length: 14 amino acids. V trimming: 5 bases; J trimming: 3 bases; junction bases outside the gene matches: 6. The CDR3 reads CASSQDRAVYEQYV. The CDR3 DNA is TGTGCCAGCAGTCAGGACAGGGCCGTCTACGAGCAGTACGTC.

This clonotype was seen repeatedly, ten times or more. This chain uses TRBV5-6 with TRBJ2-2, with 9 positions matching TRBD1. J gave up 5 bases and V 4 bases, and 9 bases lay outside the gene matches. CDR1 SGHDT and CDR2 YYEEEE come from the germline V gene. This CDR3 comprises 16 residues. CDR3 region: CASSISGTGPTGELFF. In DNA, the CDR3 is TGTGCCAGCAGCATCTCCGGGACAGGGCCTACCGGGGAGCTGTTTTTT.

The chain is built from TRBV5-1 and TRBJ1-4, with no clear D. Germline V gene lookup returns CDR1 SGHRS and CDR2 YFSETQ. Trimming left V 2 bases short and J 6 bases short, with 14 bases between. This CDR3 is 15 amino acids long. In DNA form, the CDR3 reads TGCGCCAGCAGCTTCCAGGCAGGTCTGGATGAAAAACTGTTTTTT. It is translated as CASSFQAGLDEKLFF.

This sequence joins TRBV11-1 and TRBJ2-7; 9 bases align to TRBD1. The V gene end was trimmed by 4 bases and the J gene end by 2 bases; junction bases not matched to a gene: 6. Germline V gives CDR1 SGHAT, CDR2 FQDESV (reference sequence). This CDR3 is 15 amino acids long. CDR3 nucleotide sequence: TGTGCCAGCAGCTCCACCGGGACAGGGCCCTACGAGCAGTACGTC. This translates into CASSSTGTGPYEQYV.

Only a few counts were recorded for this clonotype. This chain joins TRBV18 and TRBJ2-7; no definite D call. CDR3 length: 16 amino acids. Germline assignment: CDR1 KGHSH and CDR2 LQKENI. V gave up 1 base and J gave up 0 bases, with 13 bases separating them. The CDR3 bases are TGTGCCAGCTCACCACTTCGGAGCTCCCTCTCCTACGAGCAGTACTTC. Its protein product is CASSPLRSSLSYEQYF.

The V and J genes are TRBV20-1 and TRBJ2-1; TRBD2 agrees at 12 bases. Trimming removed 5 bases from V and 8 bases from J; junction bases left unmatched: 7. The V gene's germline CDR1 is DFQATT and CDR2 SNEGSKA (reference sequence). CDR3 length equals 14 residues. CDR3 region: CSAPLAGGPHEQFF. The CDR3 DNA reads TGCAGTGCTCCTCTAGCGGGGGGGCCCCATGAGCAGTTCTTC.

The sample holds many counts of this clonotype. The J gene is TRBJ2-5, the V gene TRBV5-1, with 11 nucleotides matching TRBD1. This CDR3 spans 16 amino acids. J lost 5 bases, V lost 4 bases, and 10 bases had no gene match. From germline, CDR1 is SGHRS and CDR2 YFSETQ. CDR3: CASSATGQGALETQYF. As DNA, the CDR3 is TGCGCCAGCAGCGCGACCGGACAGGGGGCTCTGGAGACCCAGTACTTC.

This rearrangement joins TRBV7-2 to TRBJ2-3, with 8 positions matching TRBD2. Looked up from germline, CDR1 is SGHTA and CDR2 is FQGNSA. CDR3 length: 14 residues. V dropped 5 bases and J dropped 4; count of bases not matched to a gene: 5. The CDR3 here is CASSRSGGSDTQYF. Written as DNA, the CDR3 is TGTGCCAGCAGCCGCAGCGGGGGTTCAGATACGCAGTATTTT.

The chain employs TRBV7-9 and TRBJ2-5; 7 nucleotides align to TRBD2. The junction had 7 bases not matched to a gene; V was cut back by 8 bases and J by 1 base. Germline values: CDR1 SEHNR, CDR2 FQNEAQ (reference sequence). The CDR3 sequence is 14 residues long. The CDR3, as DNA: TGTGCCAGCCATTTGGGGGGGTTCCAAGAGACCCAGTACTTC. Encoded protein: CASHLGGFQETQYF.

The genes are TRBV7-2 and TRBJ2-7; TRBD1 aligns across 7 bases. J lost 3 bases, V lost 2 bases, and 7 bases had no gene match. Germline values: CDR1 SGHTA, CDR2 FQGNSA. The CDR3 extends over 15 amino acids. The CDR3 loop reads CASSLIGQEHYEQYF. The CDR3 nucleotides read TGTGCCAGCAGCTTAATAGGACAGGAGCACTACGAGCAGTACTTC.

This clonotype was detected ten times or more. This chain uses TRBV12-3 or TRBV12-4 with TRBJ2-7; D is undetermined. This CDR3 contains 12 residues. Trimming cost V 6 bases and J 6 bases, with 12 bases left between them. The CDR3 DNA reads TGTGCCAGCAGCACTACCGGGCCCGAGCAGTACTTC. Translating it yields CASSTTGPEQYF.

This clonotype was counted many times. CDR3 nucleotide sequence: TGCGCCAGCAGCTTGGTAGCCAGGGGGTCAGATACGCAGTATTTT. Translated: CASSLVARGSDTQYF. The V gene is TRBV5-1, the J gene TRBJ2-3; 7 positions match TRBD1. This CDR3 spans 15 amino acids. Germline trimming cut 0 bases from V and 4 bases from J; bases unmatched to any gene: 5. Germline loops: CDR1 SGHRS, CDR2 YFSETQ.

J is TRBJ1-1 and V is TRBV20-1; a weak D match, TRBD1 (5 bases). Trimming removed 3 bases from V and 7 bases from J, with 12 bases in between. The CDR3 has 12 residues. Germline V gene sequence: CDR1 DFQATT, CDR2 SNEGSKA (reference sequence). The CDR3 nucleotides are TGCAGTGCTAGGGCCCTGGGGGATGAAGCTTTCTTT. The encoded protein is CSARALGDEAFF.

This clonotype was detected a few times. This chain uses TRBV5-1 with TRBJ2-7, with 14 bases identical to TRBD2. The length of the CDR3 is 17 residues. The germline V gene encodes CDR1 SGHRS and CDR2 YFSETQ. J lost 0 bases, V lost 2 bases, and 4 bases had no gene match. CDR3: CASSFRLAGGSSYEQYV. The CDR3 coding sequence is TGCGCCAGCAGCTTCCGACTAGCGGGGGGGAGCTCCTACGAGCAGTACGTC.

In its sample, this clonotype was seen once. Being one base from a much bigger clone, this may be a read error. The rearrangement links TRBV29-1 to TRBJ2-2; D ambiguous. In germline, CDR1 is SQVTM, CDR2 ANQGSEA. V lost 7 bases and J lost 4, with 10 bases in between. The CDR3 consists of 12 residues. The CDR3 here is CSAFRCTGELFF. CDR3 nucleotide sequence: TGCAGCGCTTTTAGGTGCACCGGGGAGCTGTTTTTT.

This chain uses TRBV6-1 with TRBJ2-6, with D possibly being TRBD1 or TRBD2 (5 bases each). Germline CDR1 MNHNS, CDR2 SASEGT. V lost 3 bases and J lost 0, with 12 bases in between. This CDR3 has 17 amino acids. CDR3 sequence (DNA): TGTGCCAGCAGTGAGCCGGGACGGAGCTCTGGGGCCAACGTCCTGACTTTC. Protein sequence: CASSEPGRSSGANVLTF.

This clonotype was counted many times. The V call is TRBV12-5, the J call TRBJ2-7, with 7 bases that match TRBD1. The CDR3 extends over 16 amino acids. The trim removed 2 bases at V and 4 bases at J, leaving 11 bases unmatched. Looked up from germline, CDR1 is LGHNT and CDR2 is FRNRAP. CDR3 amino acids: CASGLPTHRGRYEQYF. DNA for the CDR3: TGTGCTAGTGGTTTGCCAACCCACAGGGGACGGTACGAGCAGTACTTC.

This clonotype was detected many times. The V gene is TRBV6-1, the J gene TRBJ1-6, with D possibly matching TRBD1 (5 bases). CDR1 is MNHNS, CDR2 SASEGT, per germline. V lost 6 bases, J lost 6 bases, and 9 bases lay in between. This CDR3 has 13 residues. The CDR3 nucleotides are TGTGCCAGCAGCAGGGAGGTTAATTCACCCCTCCACTTT. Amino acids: CASSREVNSPLHF.

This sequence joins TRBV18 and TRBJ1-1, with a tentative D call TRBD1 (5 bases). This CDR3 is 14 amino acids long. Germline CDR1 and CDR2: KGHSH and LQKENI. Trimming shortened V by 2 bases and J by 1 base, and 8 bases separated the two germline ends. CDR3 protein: CASSPGTQNTEAFF. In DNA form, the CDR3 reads TGTGCCAGCTCACCAGGGACCCAGAACACTGAAGCTTTCTTT.

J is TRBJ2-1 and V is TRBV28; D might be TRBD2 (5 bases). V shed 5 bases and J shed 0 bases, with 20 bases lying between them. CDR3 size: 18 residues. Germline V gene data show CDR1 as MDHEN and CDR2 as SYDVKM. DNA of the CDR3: TGTGCCAGCAGTCCGATCTTCCAGATTGGGAGCTCCTACAATGAGCAGTTCTTC. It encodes CASSPIFQIGSSYNEQFF.

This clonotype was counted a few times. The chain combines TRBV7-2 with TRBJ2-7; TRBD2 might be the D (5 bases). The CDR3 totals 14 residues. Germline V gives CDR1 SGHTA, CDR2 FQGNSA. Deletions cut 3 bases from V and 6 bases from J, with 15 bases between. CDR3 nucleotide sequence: TGTGCCAGCAGCTTGACTACGGCCCTGGGCGAGCAGTACGTC. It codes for CASSLTTALGEQYV.

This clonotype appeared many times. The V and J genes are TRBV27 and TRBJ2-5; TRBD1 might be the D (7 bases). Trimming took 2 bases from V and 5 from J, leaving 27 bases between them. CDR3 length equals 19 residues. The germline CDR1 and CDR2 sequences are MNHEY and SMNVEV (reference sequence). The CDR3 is CASSLRSGSVPRGVETQYF. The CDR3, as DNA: TGTGCCAGCAGTTTAAGGAGTGGCTCGGTGCCCAGGGGGGTTGAGACCCAGTACTTC.